This T cell receptor beta chain comes out of a study of OX40 agonist ivuxolimab in advanced cancers. Libraries were prepared by immunoSEQ multiplex PCR; TCRdb keeps only in-frame clonotypes and omits some of them. The table records some 60,000 clones, about 89% of them present only once. This clone was detected only once. The material sequenced was CD4+ or CD8+ T cells sorted from blood, taken in a trial of the OX40 agonist ivuxolimab. This clonotype originated in an adult with an advanced solid tumor such as melanoma, head and neck, liver or kidney cancer.

Written as DNA, the CDR3 is TGTGCCAGCAGTCCTAGACAGGAATGGAATGAGCAGTTCTTC. Encoded protein: CASSPRQEWNEQFF. The chain uses TRBV28 and TRBJ2-1, with D possibly matching TRBD1 (6 bases). The CDR3 has 14 residues. The germline V gene encodes CDR1 MDHEN and CDR2 SYDVKM. V shed 5 bases and J shed 7 bases, with 15 bases lying between them.